This T cell receptor (beta chain) was recovered during a study of neurological immune-mediated disorders. TCRdb ran MiXCR on the 5' RACE reads and lists one entry per CDR3 protein. The data show 66,000 or so distinct CDR3 sequences, with 3.4% seen just once and about 3.5% held by the top ten. Many counts were recorded for this clonotype. What it binds is not known. Study-wide findings and caveats: The study found the most TCR clonal expansion in HTLV-1-associated myelopathy and the least in multiple sclerosis, below healthy controls.

Trimming cost V 1 base and J 5 bases, with 5 bases left between them. CDR1 and CDR2 (germline): SGHDN, FVKESK. The CDR3 sequence is 13 residues long. The specimen was PBMCs. The receptor's source is a man aged 35 to 55 with multiple sclerosis. The chain recombines TRBV14 with TRBJ2-2; the D is unclear. This chain's CDR3 is CASSQVSTGELFF. The CDR3 region has the DNA TGTGCCAGCAGCCAAGTCTCGACCGGGGAGCTGTTTTTT. Supplemented by reference TRBV14 and TRBJ2-2, the full variable domain reads EAGVTQFPSHSVIEKGQTVTLRCDPISGHDNLYWYRRVMGKEIKFLLHFVKESKQDESGMPNNRFLAERTGGTYSTLKVQPAELEDSGVYFCASSQVSTGELFFGEGSRLTVL.